The rows below give T cell receptor beta chains drawn from one sample of a study of shared clonotypes between healthy human individuals. The table came from immunoSEQ multiplex PCR; TCRdb's copy has only in-frame clones and leaves some out. Of about a million clones listed, approximately 75% are singletons. Sequences were obtained from memory CD4+ T cells from PBMCs. All receptors come from a man aged 18 to 35 in good health. Some clones in this sample may be carry-over from other donors' samples. CDR3s leave out the opening cysteine and the closing phenylalanine or tryptophan. Each record gives: clone size, J gene, V gene, CDR3 protein. Size is stated for part of the rows, as once, few or many counts, or as a class when the clone is expanded.

.,TRBJ2-5,TRBV10-3,AISGRGGEETQY
.,TRBJ2-3,TRBV18,ASSPLAGGDTDTQY
few,TRBJ1-2,TRBV5-1,ASRGPQGDYGYT
once,TRBJ1-4,TRBV25-1,ASRDRVGEKLF
.,TRBJ1-5,TRBV6-4,ASSDSGGNQPQH
.,TRBJ2-2,TRBV7-2,ASSLAYDTGELF
.,TRBJ2-2,TRBV5-1,ASSWLTGTGTGELF
.,TRBJ1-1,TRBV4-1,ASSQVNLVSLGGDGAF
.,TRBJ2-7,TRBV21-1,ASSKLEQY
.,TRBJ2-2,TRBV7-8,ASSLGPLGALTGELF
few,TRBJ1-1,TRBV14,ASSHQENTEAF
.,TRBJ1-1,TRBV11-2,ASSLVPPAGASPAEAF
.,TRBJ2-7,TRBV7-8,ASSPRGSTGYYEQY
few,TRBJ2-7,TRBV11-1,ASSLGQNYEQY
.,TRBJ2-3,TRBV30,AWSKLAGTDTQY
.,TRBJ2-2,TRBV19,ASSNTGSSNTGELF
.,TRBJ1-1,TRBV7-9,ASSSSGGAEAF
.,TRBJ2-1,TRBV5-4,ASSLATGVHNEQF
.,TRBJ2-3,TRBV5-1,ASSQGLAVDTQY
.,TRBJ2-7,TRBV27,ASSRPGTSSHEQY
.,TRBJ2-7,TRBV18,ASSPWEGSSYEQY
.,TRBJ2-3,TRBV5-4,ASSPTGGKADTQY
.,.,TRBV4-3,ASSQGVKWRTEPSYEQY
.,TRBJ2-5,TRBV6-5,ASKRPTGQETQY
.,TRBJ2-5,TRBV4-1,ASSQELGQLTQY
.,TRBJ2-7,TRBV6-6,ASSPWYEQY
.,TRBJ2-3,TRBV10-3,AISEGTTDTQY
.,TRBJ2-7,TRBV7-3,ASSPGFSSGGDEQY